What follows are 6 T cell receptor beta chains derived from one specimen sequenced in a study of T cell responses to AZD1222 COVID-19 vaccine. Repertoires were generated with immunoSEQ multiplex PCR, while TCRdb's copy carries only in-frame clones and drops some. The sample includes 95,000 to 150,000 clones, approximately 90% seen only once; the top ten take roughly 10%. The material sequenced was peripheral blood, taken on day 0 of MenACWY control vaccination. The receptors here all came from an adult in good health.

DNA of the CDR3: TGTGCCAGCAGCCATGGGGAGGGGGCGCGCGGAGGTGAGCAGTTCTTC. This encodes CASSHGEGARGGEQFF. This sequence joins TRBV7-6 and TRBJ2-1; D could derive from TRBD1 or TRBD2 (7 bases each). V was shortened by 5 bases and J by 9 bases, with 23 bases between the two germline ends. Per the germline V gene, CDR1 is SGHVS and CDR2 is FNYEAQ. The CDR3 is 16 residues long. Full variable domain (missing parts from reference TRBV7-6 and TRBJ2-1): GAGVSQSPRYKVTKRGQDVALRCDPISGHVSLYWYRQALGQGPEFLTYFNYEAQQDKSGLPNDRFSAERPEGSISTLTIQRTEQRDSAMYRCASSHGEGARGGEQFFGPGTRLTVL.

V and J are TRBV6-6 and TRBJ1-1, with 7 bases lining up with TRBD1. The germline V gene encodes CDR1 MNHNY and CDR2 SVGAGI (reference sequence). This CDR3 is 14 amino acids long. With V trimmed by 4 bases and J by 1 base, 3 bases remained unmatched. CDR3 sequence: CASSWGQTNTEAFF. DNA of the CDR3: TGTGCCAGCAGTTGGGGACAGACGAACACTGAAGCTTTCTTT.

This chain uses TRBV5-6 with TRBJ1-1; D uncertain. From germline, CDR1 is SGHDT and CDR2 YYEEEE. The CDR3 runs 14 residues. Trimming stripped 1 base from V and 2 bases from J, with 9 bases between. The DNA of the CDR3 is TGTGCCAGCAGCTTGCCGAGGCCTAACACTGAAGCTTTCTTT. It codes for CASSLPRPNTEAFF. The complete variable domain, with remaining parts taken from reference TRBV5-6 and TRBJ1-1, reads DAGVTQSPTHLIKTRGQQVTLRCSPKSGHDTVSWYQQALGQGPQFIFQYYEEEERQRGNFPDRFSGHQFPNYSSELNVNALLLGDSALYLCASSLPRPNTEAFFGQGTRLTVV.

The chain combines TRBV5-1 with TRBJ2-3; 9 bases are a match to TRBD1. J gave up 3 bases and V 4 bases, and 6 bases lay outside the gene matches. Germline V CDR1 and CDR2: SGHRS, YFSETQ. CDR3 length: 15 residues. The CDR3 DNA follows: TGCGCCAGCAGCCCTAACAGGGGGCTGACAGATACGCAGTATTTT. Translated, it gives CASSPNRGLTDTQYF. Full variable domain (missing parts from reference TRBV5-1 and TRBJ2-3): KAGVTQTPRYLIKTRGQQVTLSCSPISGHRSVSWYQQTPGQGLQFLFEYFSETQRNKGNFPGRFSGRQFSNSRSEMNVSTLELGDSALYLCASSPNRGLTDTQYFGPGTRLTVL.

The rearrangement joins TRBV27 to TRBJ1-6, with D tentatively TRBD1 (5 bases). The CDR3 sequence is 15 residues long. Per the germline V gene, CDR1 is MNHEY and CDR2 is SMNVEV (reference sequence). Trimming left V 5 bases short and J 8 bases short, with 16 bases between. The CDR3: CASSPPGLRDSPLHF. CDR3 bases: TGTGCCAGCAGTCCCCCGGGACTAAGGGATTCACCCCTCCACTTT.

This rearrangement joins TRBV6-5 to TRBJ2-7, with a tentative D call TRBD2 (7 bases). Germline V gene data show CDR1 as MNHEY and CDR2 as SVGAGI. CDR3 length: 15 residues. Trimming removed 2 bases from V and 2 bases from J, with 13 bases in between. The CDR3 nucleotides are TGTGCCAGCAGTTACGAAGGGGGGGCGGCCTACGAGCAGTACTTC. Protein product: CASSYEGGAAYEQYF.